The clone carrying this T cell receptor beta chain was observed at least ten times. The antigen is unknown. Via MiXCR, TCRdb re-called the RACE reads, giving one row per CDR3 protein. The sample has approximately 370,000 distinct CDR3 sequences, about 5.4% seen once. This sample was taken from a study of human T cells and chemical hapten exposure. Study findings and constraints: A positive correlation with patch test score was shown by PT1 expanded TCR counts.

Time point of the sample: pre-sensitization, week 0. The treatment denotes: therapeutic diphenylcyclopropenone sensitization with weekly scalp DPC. Every donor had alopecia and was 18 to 70 years old; all were suitable for DPC. Trimming at V came to 4 bases and at J to 4 bases, leaving 7 bases not matched to a gene. This CDR3 comprises 16 residues. In germline, CDR1 is SGHRS, CDR2 YFSETQ. V gene TRBV5-1 combines with J gene TRBJ2-3; 12 bases map to TRBD2. The receptor comes from a woman between 18 and 30 years old with alopecia areata. Some clones in this sample may be carry-over from other donors' samples. The material was whole blood, obtained in connection with sensitization to the hapten diphenylcyclopropenone (DPC). CDR3 bases: TGCGCCAGCAGCGTCCCGACTAGCGGGGGCTCAGATACGCAGTATTTT. Protein sequence: CASSVPTSGGSDTQYF.